The 7 T cell receptor beta chains given below trace back to one sample, sequenced in a study of response to subunit inactivated influenza vaccine. TCRdb reprocessed the RT-PCR reads via MiXCR and lists one record per CDR3 protein. The sample holds approximately 500,000 distinct CDR3 sequences, approximately 20% seen once. The same data also contributed to another study, on T cells expressing NK-cell markers. This second report adds: It was by 5'RACE template switching with UMIs that TCR beta cDNA was made.

This specimen consisted of CD4+ T cells sorted from PBMCs, obtained roughly 13 days after vaccination. The receptors derive from a man aged 45-65 years who received an inactivated influenza vaccine.

This clonotype has a handful of counts. This rearrangement joins TRBV29-1 to TRBJ2-3; no clear D gene. V was clipped by 5 bases and J by 1 base, with 10 bases between them. This CDR3 region has 13 residues. Germline-derived CDR1 and CDR2 are SQVTM and ANQGSEA. The CDR3: CSVYDPGTDTQYF. CDR3 nucleotide sequence: TGCAGCGTTTACGATCCTGGCACAGATACGCAGTATTTT.

Notes on this clonotype: A much larger clone lies one base from this, so it may be a read error. V is TRBV5-6 and J is TRBJ2-2, with no clear D. Between the trimmed V and J ends, which lost 2 bases and 3 bases, there was a span of 5 bases. CDR3 size: 13 residues. Germline lookup yields CDR1 SGHDT and CDR2 YYEEEE. CDR3 sequence reads: CASSFVDTGELFF. The CDR3 nucleotides read TGTGCCAGCAGCTTTGTGGACACCGGGGAGCTGTTTTTT.

This chain uses TRBV6-1 with TRBJ2-1, with 9 positions matching TRBD2. V lost 9 bases and J lost 7; bases outside the gene matches: 7. From germline, CDR1 is MNHNS and CDR2 SASEGT. The CDR3 runs to 13 residues. CDR3 nucleotides: TGTGCCAGTCTAACCCTAGCGGGAAATGAGCAGTTCTTC. This codes for CASLTLAGNEQFF.

The chain joins TRBV4-3 to TRBJ1-1, with D unresolved. Trimming took off 1 base at V and 2 bases at J, with 8 bases between the two ends. Germline lookup yields CDR1 LGHNA and CDR2 YSLEER. CDR3 length: 14 amino acids. The CDR3 coding sequence is TGCGCCAGCAGCCAAGGTCCGGTTAACACTGAAGCTTTCTTT. Translating gives CASSQGPVNTEAFF.

This clonotype was seen a handful of times. The chain employs TRBV5-1 and TRBJ2-4; D ambiguous. Trimming left V 4 bases short and J 0 bases short, with 11 bases between. Germline CDR1 and CDR2: SGHRS and YFSETQ. This CDR3 is built from 15 residues. The CDR3 nucleotides are TGCGCCAGCAGCCCACAACCTAAAGCCAAAAACATTCAGTACTTC. This sequence encodes CASSPQPKAKNIQYF.

The gene calls are TRBV21-1 and TRBJ1-6. TRBV21-1 is a pseudogene segment. The CDR3 consists of 16 residues. The CDR3 DNA follows: TGTGCCAGCAGCAATTCCGGGCGGGCCTATAATTCACCCCTCCACTTT. Protein: CASSNSGRAYNSPLHF.

This clonotype was seen a handful of times. The chain employs TRBV9 and TRBJ1-6; the D gene is possibly TRBD1 (5 bases). CDR3 length equals 14 residues. The germline gives CDR1 SGDLS, CDR2 YYNGEE. V dropped 1 base and J dropped 5 bases, with 7 bases sitting between them. This chain's CDR3 is CASSVPGNNSPLHF. The CDR3 region has the DNA TGTGCCAGCAGCGTACCAGGGAATAATTCACCCCTCCACTTT.